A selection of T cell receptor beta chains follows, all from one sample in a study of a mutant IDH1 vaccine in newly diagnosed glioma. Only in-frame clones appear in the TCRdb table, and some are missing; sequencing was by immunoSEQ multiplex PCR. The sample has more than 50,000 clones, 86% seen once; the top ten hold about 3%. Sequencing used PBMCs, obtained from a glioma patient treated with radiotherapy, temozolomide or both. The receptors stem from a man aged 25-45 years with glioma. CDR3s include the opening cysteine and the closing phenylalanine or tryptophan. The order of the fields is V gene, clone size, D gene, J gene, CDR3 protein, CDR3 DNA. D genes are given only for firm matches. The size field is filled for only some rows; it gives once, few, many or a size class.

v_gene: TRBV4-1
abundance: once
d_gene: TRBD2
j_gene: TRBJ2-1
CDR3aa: CASSLRAGLADNEQFF
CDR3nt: TGCGCCAGCAGCCTGAGGGCGGGACTAGCGGACAATGAGCAGTTCTTC

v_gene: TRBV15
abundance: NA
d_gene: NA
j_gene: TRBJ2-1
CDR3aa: CATSRDGPGKGPYNEQFF
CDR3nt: TGTGCCACCAGCAGAGATGGGCCAGGGAAAGGACCCTACAATGAGCAGTTCTTC

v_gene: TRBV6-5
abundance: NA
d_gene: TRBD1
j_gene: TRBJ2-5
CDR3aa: CASGDFRDREYF
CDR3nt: TGTGCCAGCGGAGACTTTAGAGACAGGGAGTACTTC

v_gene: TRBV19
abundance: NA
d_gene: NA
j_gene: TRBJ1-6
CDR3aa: CASRPQGRDSPLHF
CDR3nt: TGTGCCAGTAGACCTCAGGGGAGGGATTCACCCCTCCACTTT

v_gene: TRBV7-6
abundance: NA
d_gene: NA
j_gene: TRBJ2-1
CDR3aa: CASSLGSYNEQFF
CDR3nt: TGTGCCAGCAGCTTAGGTTCCTACAATGAGCAGTTCTTC

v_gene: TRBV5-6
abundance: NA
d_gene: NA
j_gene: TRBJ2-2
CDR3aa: CASSLATAYGELFF
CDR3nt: TGTGCCAGCAGCTTGGCAACAGCTTACGGGGAGCTGTTTTTT

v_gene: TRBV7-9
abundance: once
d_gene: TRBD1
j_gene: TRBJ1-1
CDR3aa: CASSGQVNTEAFF
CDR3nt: TGTGCCAGCAGCGGACAGGTGAACACTGAAGCTTTCTTT

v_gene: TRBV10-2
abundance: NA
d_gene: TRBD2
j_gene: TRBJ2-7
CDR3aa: CASSESSGYSYEQYF
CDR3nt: TGCGCCAGCAGTGAGTCTAGCGGGTACTCCTACGAGCAGTACTTC

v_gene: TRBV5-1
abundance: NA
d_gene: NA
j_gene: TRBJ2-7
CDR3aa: CASSLASGREQYF
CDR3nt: TGCGCCAGCAGCTTGGCGTCAGGGCGCGAGCAGTACTTC

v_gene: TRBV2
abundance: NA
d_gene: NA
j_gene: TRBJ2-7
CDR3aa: CAYLRQGNPTQPNNDEQYF
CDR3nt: TGTGCCTATCTTAGGCAGGGAAATCCGACTCAGCCAAATAACGACGAGCAGTACTTC

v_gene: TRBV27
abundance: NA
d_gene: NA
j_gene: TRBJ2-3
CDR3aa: CASNSPDSAQAYF
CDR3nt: TGTGCCAGCAACTCCCCGGACAGCGCACAAGCGTATTTT

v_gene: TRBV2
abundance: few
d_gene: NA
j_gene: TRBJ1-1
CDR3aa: CASPSMNTEAFF
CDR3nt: TGTGCCAGTCCGTCCATGAACACTGAAGCTTTCTTT

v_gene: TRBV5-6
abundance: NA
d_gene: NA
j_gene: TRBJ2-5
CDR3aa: CASSPNREETQYF
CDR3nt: TGTGCCAGCAGCCCCAACAGGGAAGAGACCCAGTACTTC

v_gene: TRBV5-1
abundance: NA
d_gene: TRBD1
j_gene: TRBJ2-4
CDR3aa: CASSAGTGKKNIQYF
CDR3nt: TGCGCCAGCAGCGCGGGGACAGGGAAAAAAAACATTCAGTACTTC

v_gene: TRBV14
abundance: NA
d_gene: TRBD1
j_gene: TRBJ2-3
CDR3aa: CASSYGTATDTQYF
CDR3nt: TGTGCCAGCAGCTACGGGACAGCTACAGATACGCAGTATTTT

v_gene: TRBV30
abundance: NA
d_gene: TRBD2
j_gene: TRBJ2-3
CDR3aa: CAWRPGLGRGTQYF
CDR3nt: TGTGCCTGGAGACCAGGACTAGGGCGTGGTACGCAGTATTTT

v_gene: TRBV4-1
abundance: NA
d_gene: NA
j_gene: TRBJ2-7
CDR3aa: CASSQKGQFSYEQYF
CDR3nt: TGCGCCAGCAGCCAAAAGGGGCAGTTTTCCTACGAGCAGTACTTC

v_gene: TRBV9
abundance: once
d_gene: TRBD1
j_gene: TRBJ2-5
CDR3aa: CASSGTGSKETQYF
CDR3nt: TGTGCCAGCAGCGGGACAGGGTCTAAAGAGACCCAGTACTTC

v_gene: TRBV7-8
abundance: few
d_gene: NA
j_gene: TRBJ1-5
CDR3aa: CASSLDIPRPQHF
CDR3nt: TGTGCCAGCAGTTTGGACATCCCTCGGCCCCAGCATTTT

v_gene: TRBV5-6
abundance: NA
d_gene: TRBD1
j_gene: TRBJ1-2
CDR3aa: CASSLKTGNYGYTF
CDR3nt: TGTGCCAGCAGCTTGAAGACAGGGAACTATGGCTACACCTTC

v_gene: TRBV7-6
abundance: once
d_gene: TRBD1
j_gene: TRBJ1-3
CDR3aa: CASSLDRDEGNTIYF
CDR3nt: TGTGCCAGCAGCCTCGACAGGGATGAAGGAAACACCATATATTTT

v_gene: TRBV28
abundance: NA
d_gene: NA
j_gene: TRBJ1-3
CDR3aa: CASSLFRQPSGNTIYF
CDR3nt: TGTGCCAGCAGTTTATTCCGGCAACCTTCTGGAAACACCATATATTTT

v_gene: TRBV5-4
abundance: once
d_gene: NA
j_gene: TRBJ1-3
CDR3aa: CASSVGPGRSGNTIYF
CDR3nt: TGTGCCAGCAGCGTAGGGCCCGGACGCTCTGGAAACACCATATATTTT

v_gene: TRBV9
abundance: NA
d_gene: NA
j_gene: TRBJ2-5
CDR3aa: CASSVGAKETQYF
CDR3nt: TGTGCCAGCAGCGTAGGGGCAAAAGAGACCCAGTACTTC

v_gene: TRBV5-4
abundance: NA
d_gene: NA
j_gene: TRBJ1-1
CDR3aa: CASSSRRGAATEAFF
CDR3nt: TGTGCCAGCAGCTCCAGAAGGGGGGCCGCCACTGAAGCTTTCTTT

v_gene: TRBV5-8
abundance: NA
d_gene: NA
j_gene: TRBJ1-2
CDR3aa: CASSLIQSGEKYGYTF
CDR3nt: TGTGCCAGCAGCCTTATTCAATCAGGGGAGAAGTATGGCTACACCTTC

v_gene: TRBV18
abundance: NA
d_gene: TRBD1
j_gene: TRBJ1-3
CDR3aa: CASSNTGTVTGNTIYF
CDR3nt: TGTGCCAGCTCAAACACCGGGACAGTGACTGGAAACACCATATATTTT

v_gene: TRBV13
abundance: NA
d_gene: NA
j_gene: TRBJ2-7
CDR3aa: CASSLGVADYEQYF
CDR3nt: TGTGCCAGCAGCTTAGGGGTGGCTGACTACGAGCAGTACTTC

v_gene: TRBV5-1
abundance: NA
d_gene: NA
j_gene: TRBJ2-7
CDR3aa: CASSLAPGPYYEQYF
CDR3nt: TGCGCCAGCAGCTTGGCCCCAGGACCATACTACGAGCAGTACTTC

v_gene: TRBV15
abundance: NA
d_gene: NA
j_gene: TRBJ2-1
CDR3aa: CATSRVGTYNEQFF
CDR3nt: TGTGCCACCAGCAGAGTGGGTACCTACAATGAGCAGTTCTTC

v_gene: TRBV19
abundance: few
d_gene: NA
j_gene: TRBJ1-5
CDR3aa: CASSIVADNQPQHF
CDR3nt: TGTGCCAGTAGTATTGTAGCAGACAATCAGCCCCAGCATTTT

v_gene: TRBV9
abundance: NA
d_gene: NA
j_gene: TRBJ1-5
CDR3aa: CASSVESDLSNQPQHF
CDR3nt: TGTGCCAGCAGCGTAGAGTCAGACTTAAGCAATCAGCCCCAGCATTTT

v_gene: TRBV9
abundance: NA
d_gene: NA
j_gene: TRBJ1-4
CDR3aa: CASSVGRGVPNEKLFF
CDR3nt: TGTGCCAGCAGCGTAGGGCGGGGAGTTCCTAATGAAAAACTGTTTTTT

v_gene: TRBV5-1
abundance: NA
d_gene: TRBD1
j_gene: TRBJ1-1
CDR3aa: CASSLRQGAGTEAFF
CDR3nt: TGCGCCAGCAGCCTCCGACAGGGTGCGGGCACTGAAGCTTTCTTT

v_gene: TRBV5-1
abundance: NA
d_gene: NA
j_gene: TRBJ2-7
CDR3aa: CASTRGPGTKDEQYF
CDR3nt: TGCGCCAGCACTAGGGGGCCAGGGACTAAAGACGAGCAGTACTTC

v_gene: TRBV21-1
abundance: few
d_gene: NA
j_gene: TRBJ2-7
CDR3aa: CASSKGGNEQYF
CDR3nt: TGTGCCAGCAGCAAAGGGGGAAACGAGCAGTACTTC

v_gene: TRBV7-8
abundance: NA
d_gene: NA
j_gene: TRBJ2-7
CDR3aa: CASSLTAYEQYF
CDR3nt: TGTGCCAGCAGCTTGACCGCCTACGAGCAGTACTTC

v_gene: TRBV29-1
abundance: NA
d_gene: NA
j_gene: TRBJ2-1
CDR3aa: CSVSRAPRAGEQFF
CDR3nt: TGCAGCGTATCCCGGGCCCCCCGGGCTGGTGAGCAGTTCTTC

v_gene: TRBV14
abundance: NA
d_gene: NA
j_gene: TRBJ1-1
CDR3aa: CASSQWQGGYTEAFF
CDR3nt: TGTGCCAGCAGCCAATGGCAGGGTGGTTACACTGAAGCTTTCTTT

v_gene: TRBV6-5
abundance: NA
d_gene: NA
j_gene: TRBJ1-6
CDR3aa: CASSYSSGGNSPLHF
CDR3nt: TGTGCCAGCAGTTACTCGTCGGGAGGTAATTCACCCCTCCACTTT

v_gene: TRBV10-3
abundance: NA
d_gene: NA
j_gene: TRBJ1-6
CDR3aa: CAISEATEISSYNSPLHF
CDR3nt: TGTGCCATCAGTGAGGCAACAGAAATTAGCTCCTATAATTCACCCCTCCACTTT

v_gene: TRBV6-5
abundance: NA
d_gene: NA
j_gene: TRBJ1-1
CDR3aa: CASSFLVNTEAFF
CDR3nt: TGTGCCAGCAGTTTCCTAGTCAACACTGAAGCTTTCTTT

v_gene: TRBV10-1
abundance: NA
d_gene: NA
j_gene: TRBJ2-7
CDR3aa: CASSESPGWEQYF
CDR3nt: TGCGCCAGCAGTGAGTCCCCAGGGTGGGAGCAGTACTTC

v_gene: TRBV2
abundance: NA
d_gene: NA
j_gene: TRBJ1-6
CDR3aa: CAGAVSSYNSPLHF
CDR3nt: TGTGCCGGGGCAGTGAGCTCCTATAATTCACCCCTCCACTTT

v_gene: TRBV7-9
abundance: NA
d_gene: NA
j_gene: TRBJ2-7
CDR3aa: CASSVLYEQYF
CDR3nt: TGTGCCAGCAGCGTCCTCTACGAGCAGTACTTC